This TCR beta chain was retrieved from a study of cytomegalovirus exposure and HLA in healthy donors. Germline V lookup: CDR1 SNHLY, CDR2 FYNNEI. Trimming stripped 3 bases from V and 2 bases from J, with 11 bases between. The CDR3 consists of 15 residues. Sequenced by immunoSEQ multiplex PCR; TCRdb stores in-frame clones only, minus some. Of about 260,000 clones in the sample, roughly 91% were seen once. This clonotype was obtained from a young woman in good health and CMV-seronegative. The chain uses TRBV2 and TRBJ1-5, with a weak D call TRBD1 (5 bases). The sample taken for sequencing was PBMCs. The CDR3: CASSDDSHRNQPQHF. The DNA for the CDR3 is TGTGCCAGCAGTGACGACAGTCACCGCAATCAGCCCCAGCATTTT.